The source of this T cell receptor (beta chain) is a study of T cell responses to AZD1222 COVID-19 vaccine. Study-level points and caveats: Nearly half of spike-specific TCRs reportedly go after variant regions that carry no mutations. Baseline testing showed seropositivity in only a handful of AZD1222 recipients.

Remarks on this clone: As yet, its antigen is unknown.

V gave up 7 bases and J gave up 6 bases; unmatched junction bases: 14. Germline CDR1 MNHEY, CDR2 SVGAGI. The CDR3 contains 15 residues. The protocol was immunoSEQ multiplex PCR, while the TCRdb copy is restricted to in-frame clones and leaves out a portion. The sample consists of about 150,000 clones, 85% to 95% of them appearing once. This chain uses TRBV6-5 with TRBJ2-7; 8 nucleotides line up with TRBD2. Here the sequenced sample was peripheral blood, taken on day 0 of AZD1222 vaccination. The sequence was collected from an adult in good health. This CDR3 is CASTGGASGSSEQYF. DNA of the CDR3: TGTGCCAGCACGGGAGGAGCTAGCGGGTCTTCCGAGCAGTACTTC.